Following are 17 T cell receptor beta chains from one sample sequenced in a study of blood T cell repertoires in COVID-19. The protocol was immunoSEQ multiplex PCR, while the TCRdb copy is restricted to in-frame clones and leaves out a portion. Here the sample spans some 240,000 clones, 85% to 90% being singletons. Sequenced input: peripheral blood. The receptor set was obtained from a woman aged 40 to 50 who had recovered from COVID-19.

The rearrangement uses TRBV12-5 and TRBJ2-3, with D possibly being TRBD2 (6 bases). V was trimmed by 6 bases and J by 6 bases, leaving 28 bases between them. CDR1 is LGHNT, CDR2 FRNRAP, per germline. The CDR3 consists of 18 residues. CDR3 region: CASGLPDRLGARLDTQYF. In nucleotides, the CDR3 is TGTGCTAGTGGACTACCCGATAGACTAGGAGCGCGGCTCGATACGCAGTATTTT.

This sequence joins TRBV23-1 and TRBJ2-3; 7 bases are a match to TRBD1. TRBV23-1 is filed as an ORF, its function uncertain. With 8 bases clipped from V and 0 bases from J, the junction kept 11 bases outside the gene matches. The length of the CDR3 is 16 residues. CDR3 region: CASPHNRGRSTDTQYF. The CDR3 DNA reads as TGCGCCAGCCCTCATAACAGGGGCCGAAGCACAGATACGCAGTATTTT.

This chain joins TRBV30 and TRBJ2-6, with TRBD2 as a possible D gene (7 bases). The CDR3 is 14 residues long. Germline values: CDR1 GTSNPN, CDR2 SVGIG (reference sequence). V lost 8 bases, J lost 3 bases, and 14 bases lay in between. In DNA form, the CDR3 reads TGTGCCCGTTCCGGGGGGCTTGGGGCCAACGTCCTGACTTTC. It yields the protein CARSGGLGANVLTF.

This clone came up a few times. The chain recombines TRBV4-1 with TRBJ2-7; no reliable D call. Germline CDR1 MGHRA, CDR2 YSYEKL. The CDR3 has 15 residues. Trimming removed 0 bases from V and 1 base from J, with 10 bases in between. The CDR3 spells CASSQDPAFSYEQYF. CDR3 bases: TGCGCCAGCAGCCAAGATCCCGCGTTTTCCTACGAGCAGTACTTC.

The rearrangement joins TRBV13 to TRBJ2-3; 7 nucleotides agree with TRBD2. Germline lookup yields CDR1 PRHDT and CDR2 FYEKMQ (reference sequence). This CDR3 region has 14 residues. Trimming removed 1 base from V and 4 bases from J; junction bases left unmatched: 2. In nucleotides, the CDR3 is TGTGCCAGCAGCTTAGTGACTAGCCCAGATACGCAGTATTTT. Protein: CASSLVTSPDTQYF.

V and J are TRBV24-1 and TRBJ1-2; 9 nucleotides line up with TRBD1. V lost 4 bases, J lost 3 bases, and 5 bases stayed unmatched. Germline V gene lookup returns CDR1 KGHDR and CDR2 SFDVKD. The CDR3 has 15 residues. In DNA, the CDR3 is TGTGCCACCAGTGACCCGGGACAGGGAGACTATGGCTACACCTTC. Translation: CATSDPGQGDYGYTF.

The gene calls are TRBV4-1 and TRBJ1-4; 8 bases line up with TRBD1. There are 16 residues in the CDR3. The trim removed 3 bases at V and 5 bases at J, leaving 8 bases unmatched. Looked up from germline, CDR1 is MGHRA and CDR2 is YSYEKL. The CDR3 sequence is CASSHLTGGTNEKLFF. The CDR3 nucleotides read TGCGCCAGCAGCCACCTCACAGGGGGTACCAATGAAAAACTGTTTTTT.

The genes are TRBV30 and TRBJ1-1; 10 bases fit TRBD1. The CDR3 is made up of 17 amino acids. Germline values: CDR1 GTSNPN, CDR2 SVGIG (reference sequence). With 2 bases clipped from V and 4 bases from J, the junction kept 13 bases outside the gene matches. The CDR3: CAWSPPRRQGASTEAFF. DNA of the CDR3: TGTGCCTGGAGTCCCCCCCGCCGACAGGGGGCGAGCACTGAAGCTTTCTTT.

Worth noting for this clone: At the DNA level, this CDR3 is encoded by other sequences in the same sample as well. The rearrangement joins TRBV18 to TRBJ1-2; 8 nucleotides align to TRBD1. In germline, CDR1 is KGHSH, CDR2 LQKENI. The J segment lost 3 bases and the V segment lost 3 bases, leaving 0 bases of the junction unmatched. The CDR3 contains 13 residues. CDR3 amino acids: CASSPTGDYGYTF. The CDR3 region has the DNA TGTGCCAGCTCACCGACAGGGGACTATGGCTACACCTTC.

The rearrangement joins TRBV29-1 to TRBJ1-5, with no clear D. Looked up from germline, CDR1 is SQVTM and CDR2 is ANQGSEA. The CDR3 is made up of 13 amino acids. Between the trimmed V and J ends, which lost 4 bases and 4 bases, there was a span of 11 bases. Written as DNA, the CDR3 is TGCAGCGTTGGGCCGGGAGTTAATCAGCCCCAGCATTTT. Translating gives CSVGPGVNQPQHF.

J is TRBJ2-5 and V is TRBV28, with a tentative D call TRBD1 (5 bases). The CDR3 is 15 residues long. V was shortened by 1 base and J by 1 base, with 10 bases between the two germline ends. Germline-derived CDR1 and CDR2 are MDHEN and SYDVKM. CDR3 coding DNA: TGTGCCAGCAGTTTATTTCGTGGGGCCCAAGAGACCCAGTACTTC. As protein: CASSLFRGAQETQYF.

The chain uses TRBV7-2 and TRBJ1-1; tentatively, D is TRBD1 (5 bases). Trimming left V 0 bases short and J 5 bases short, with 7 bases between. The CDR3 length is 13 residues. The germline V gene encodes CDR1 SGHTA and CDR2 FQGNSA. CDR3 nucleotide sequence: TGTGCCAGCAGCTTAGCGACAGAGACTGAAGCTTTCTTT. It codes for CASSLATETEAFF.

CDR3 DNA: TGTGCCAGCAGTTTCCAGGGAACTAATGAAAAACTGTTTTTT. Translated: CASSFQGTNEKLFF. The chain links TRBV28 to TRBJ1-4, with D perhaps matching TRBD1 (5 bases). Trimming left V 3 bases short and J 1 base short, with 6 bases between. Germline values: CDR1 MDHEN, CDR2 SYDVKM. The CDR3 covers 14 residues.

The rearrangement links TRBV7-9 to TRBJ1-2; D not certain. This CDR3 is built from 15 residues. CDR1 and CDR2 from the germline V gene are SEHNR and FQNEAQ (reference sequence). V was trimmed by 0 bases and J by 7 bases, leaving 15 bases between them. The CDR3 bases are TGTGCCAGCAGCTTAGCGTCGGGGTCAACGGGTGGCTACACCTTC. Protein product: CASSLASGSTGGYTF.

The chain is built from TRBV28 and TRBJ1-2; D call uncertain. V dropped 7 bases and J dropped 8 bases, with 17 bases sitting between them. Germline V gives CDR1 MDHEN, CDR2 SYDVKM. The CDR3 length is 13 residues. CDR3 DNA sequence: TGTGCCAGCACCCTAGGAGGGAGTCGAGGCTACACCTTC. Translated: CASTLGGSRGYTF.

This clone was seen just once. The V call is TRBV30, the J call TRBJ1-1; a possible D gene is TRBD1 (5 bases). The germline V gene encodes CDR1 GTSNPN and CDR2 SVGIG (reference sequence). The CDR3 consists of 14 residues. Trimming shortened V by 2 bases and J by 11 bases, and 21 bases separated the two germline ends. The CDR3 spells CAWSPRGVLGAAFF. In DNA form, the CDR3 reads TGTGCCTGGAGTCCTCGGGGGGTCCTGGGTGCGGCTTTCTTT.

V and J are TRBV11-2 and TRBJ2-5; TRBD2 matches 8 bases. Per germline, CDR1 SGHAT and CDR2 FQNNGV. Germline trimming cut 4 bases from V and 5 bases from J; bases unmatched to any gene: 9. The CDR3 extends over 15 amino acids. CDR3 residues: CASSSGTRSRETQYF. The CDR3 DNA follows: TGTGCCAGCAGCTCCGGGACTAGATCTCGGGAGACCCAGTACTTC.